The 20 T cell receptor delta chains presented below share a single source sample, sequenced in a study of gamma-delta chains in newborns, infants, children. TCRdb re-called the reads via CATT. The sample consists of under 3,000 delta-chain clones, around 42% of them appearing once. Material: blood, obtained at baseline. The receptors were sampled from a child who received the measles vaccine.

This chain connects TRDV3 to TRDJ1; tentatively, D is TRDD2 (5 bases). V was cut by 4 bases and J by 0 bases, with 12 bases left in between. The germline gives CDR1 TVYSNPD, CDR2 GDNSRS (reference sequence). The CDR3 length is 13 residues. Here the CDR3 reads CASKFLDTDKLIF. The CDR3 DNA reads TGTGCCTCTAAATTCCTCGACACCGATAAACTCATCTTT.

Turning to this clone: One base away lies a much larger clone, so this may be a sequencing read error. Other DNA sequences in the sample encode the same CDR3. The chain combines TRDV2 with TRDJ3; tentatively, D is TRDD3 (5 bases). The CDR3 spans 17 residues. CDR1 and CDR2 from the germline V gene are GEAIGNYY and EKD. Here the CDR3 DNA reads TGCGCCTGTGACACCGTGGGGAGCTCCTGGGACACCCGACAGATGTTTTTC. It is translated as CACDTVGSSWDTRQMFF.

This clone is deemed large. V is TRDV2 and J is TRDJ1; 13 positions match TRDD3. The CDR3 spans 20 residues. With 0 bases clipped from V and 0 bases from J, the junction kept 12 bases outside the gene matches. CDR1 is GEAIGNYY and CDR2 is EKD in the germline V gene. The CDR3 here is CACDTVTGGYARGYTDKLIF. DNA of the CDR3: TGTGCCTGTGACACCGTAACTGGGGGATACGCAAGGGGGTACACCGATAAACTCATCTTT.

The chain has TRDV3 and TRDJ1, with TRDD3 matching 11 bases. Germline V CDR1 and CDR2: TVYSNPD, GDNSRS (reference sequence). This CDR3 region has 18 residues. V shed 5 bases, J shed 1 base, and the junction held 18 bases outside the gene matches. Here the CDR3 reads CAGTSRYWGIRITDKLIF. The CDR3 nucleotides read TGTGCCGGCACTTCCCGTTACTGGGGGATAAGGATCACCGATAAACTCATCTTT.

To note about this clone: This may stem from a read error, because a much larger clone lies one nucleotide away. The same CDR3 can be traced to other DNA sequences in this sample. The chain employs TRDV1 and TRDJ1, with TRDD3 identical over 10 bases. The length of the CDR3 is 19 residues. CDR1 is TSWWSYY and CDR2 is QGS in the germline V gene. CDR3 in amino acids: CALGELGLLHTGGSDKLIF. The CDR3 DNA is TGCGCTCTTGGGGAACTAGGGCTCCTCCATACTGGGGGATCCGATAAACTCATCTTT.

As for this clone: A much larger clonotype is one base distant, so this may be a read error. Other nucleotide sequences in the sample specify the same CDR3. This chain links TRDV2 with TRDJ3; D is possibly TRDD3 (5 bases). Germline V gene lookup returns CDR1 GEAIGNYY and CDR2 EKD. The V and J ends lost 1 base and 0 bases respectively, with 18 bases between them. The CDR3 contains 20 residues. CDR3 in DNA: TGTGCCTGTGACACATTGATGAGGGATCGGTACTCCTGGGACACCCGACAGATGTTTTTC. Protein: CACDTLMRDRYSWDTRQMFF.

As regards this clone: A much larger clone lies a single base off, so this may be a read error. This chain joins TRDV2 and TRDJ3, with TRDD3 as a possible D gene (5 bases). CDR1 and CDR2 (germline): GEAIGNYY, EKD. The CDR3 has 17 amino acids. Here the CDR3 DNA reads TGTGCCTGTGACACCGTGGGGAGCTCCTGGGACACCCGACGGATGTTTTTC. Protein: CACDTVGSSWDTRRMFF.

This clone came up a few times. The CDR3 spells CASPPAYTDKLIF. The CDR3 coding sequence is TGTGCCTCCCCTCCCGCGTACACCGATAAACTCATCTTT. The chain carries TRDV2 and TRDJ1; unclear D gene. CDR1 is GEAIGNYY and CDR2 is EKD in the germline V gene. V gave up 8 bases and J gave up 0 bases, with 12 bases separating them. This CDR3 comprises 13 residues.

In the case of this clone: With a much larger clone just one base away, this may be a read error. The sample has other DNA sequences that encode this CDR3 too. The rearrangement joins TRDV1 to TRDJ1, with 13 bases aligning to TRDD3. CDR3 size: 22 residues. The germline gives CDR1 TSWWSYY, CDR2 QGS. CDR3 nucleotides: TGTGCGCTTGGGGTTGCTTCCCCACTTTACTGGGGGATACGCTCAAACACCGATAAACTCATCTTT. Protein product: CALGVASPLYWGIRSNTDKLIF.

This clone ranks as medium-sized (0.01 to 0.1%). The genes are TRDV1 and TRDJ1, with D perhaps matching TRDD3 (5 bases). CDR1 and CDR2 from the germline V gene are TSWWSYY and QGS. Trimming removed 5 bases from V and 0 bases from J, with 22 bases in between. The CDR3 length is 18 residues. Written as DNA, the CDR3 is TGTGCTCTTGGGCCTCCGGGGGCCCCCATACGACACACCGATAAACTCATCTTT. Amino acid sequence: CALGPPGAPIRHTDKLIF.

V usage is TRAV29/DV5 and J usage is TRDJ2; possible D gene TRDD2, 6 bases. This CDR3 spans 23 amino acids. Germline V CDR1 and CDR2: NSMFDY, ISSIKDK. Trimming took 0 bases from V and 5 from J, leaving 38 bases between them. CDR3 protein: CAASVIPFPVRYPSGAQTAQLFF. DNA for the CDR3: TGTGCAGCAAGCGTCATACCCTTCCCGGTACGGTACCCTTCGGGGGCGCAAACAGCACAACTCTTCTTT. Together with reference TRAV29/DV5 and TRDJ2, the CDR3 gives the full variable domain: DQQVKQNSPSLSVQEGRISILNCDYTNSMFDYFLWYKKYPAEGPTFLISISSIKDKNEDGRFTVFLNKSAKHLSLHIVPSQPGDSAVYFCAASVIPFPVRYPSGAQTAQLFFGKGTQLIVEP.

V and J are TRDV2 and TRDJ3; 10 bases are a match to TRDD3. Germline CDR1 GEAIGNYY, CDR2 EKD. The trim removed 1 base at V and 0 bases at J, leaving 5 bases unmatched. The CDR3 consists of 19 residues. The CDR3 sequence is CACDTGGYLSSWDTRQMFF. CDR3 in DNA: TGTGCCTGTGACACTGGGGGATACCTGAGCTCCTGGGACACCCGACAGATGTTTTTC.

By proportion, this clone is medium-sized. The chain has TRDV1 and TRDJ1, with TRDD1 as a possible D gene (5 bases). The germline V gene has CDR1 TSWWSYY and CDR2 QGS. The CDR3 has 20 residues. V lost 0 bases and J lost 3, with 26 bases in between. The CDR3 region is CALGELISPGLRIESDKLIF. In nucleotides, the CDR3 is TGTGCTCTTGGGGAACTAATAAGTCCGGGGCTCCGAATAGAGTCCGATAAACTCATCTTT.

By share of the sample, this clone is medium-sized. This chain uses TRDV1 with TRDJ1, with no clear D. Per germline, CDR1 TSWWSYY and CDR2 QGS. V dropped 0 bases and J dropped 0 bases, with 17 bases sitting between them. The CDR3 runs 18 residues. The CDR3 nucleotides are TGTGCTCTTGGGGAACTAGAAGTCGTAACAAAGTACACCGATAAACTCATCTTT. Protein: CALGELEVVTKYTDKLIF.

To note about this clone: This may be a read error: a much more frequent sequence differs by one nucleotide. The chain uses TRDV2 and TRDJ3; TRDD3 matches 7 bases. This CDR3 is 17 amino acids long. The V segment lost 0 bases and the J segment 2 bases; nucleotides outside the gene matches: 3. Germline V gene lookup returns CDR1 GEAIGNYY and CDR2 EKD. The DNA for the CDR3 is TGTGCCTGTGACACCTGGGGGAGCCCCTGGGACACCCGACAGATGTTTTTC. Protein sequence: CACDTWGSPWDTRQMFF.

On this clone: One end of the junction varies from germline; a read error may be responsible. This chain connects TRDV3 to TRDJ1; TRDD3 is a possible D gene (5 bases). The CDR3 totals 17 residues. The germline CDR1 and CDR2 sequences are TVYSNPD and GDNSRS (reference sequence). The CDR3 region is CALNYGLEQGTRSKLIF. The CDR3 DNA reads as TGTGCCCTTAACTACGGCCTGGAGCAGGGGACCAGGTCAAAACTCATCTTC.

This clone was counted a few times. The same CDR3 arises from other DNA sequences in this sample as well. The chain links TRDV1 to TRDJ1, with 11 bases lining up with TRDD3. This CDR3 has 19 amino acids. V shed 9 bases, J shed 0 bases, and the junction held 18 bases outside the gene matches. The germline gives CDR1 TSWWSYY, CDR2 QGS. CDR3 sequence (DNA): TGTGCTCTCCCGATCCTCAGGTGGGGGATACGAGGGAACACCGATAAACTCATCTTT. It is translated as CALPILRWGIRGNTDKLIF.

By share, this clone counts as medium-sized (0.01 to 0.1%). The chain carries TRDV3 and TRDJ1; TRDD3 aligns across 10 bases. Germline assignment: CDR1 TVYSNPD and CDR2 GDNSRS (reference sequence). V shed 2 bases and J 0 bases; nucleotides not matched to a gene: 9. The CDR3 loop spans 16 amino acids. In DNA form, the CDR3 reads TGTGCCTTTTCCTGTACTGGGGGATCGTACACCGATAAACTCATCTTT. Encoded protein: CAFSCTGGSYTDKLIF. The whole variable domain, filled in from reference TRDV3 and TRDJ1, reads CDKVTQSSPDQTVASGSEVVLLCTYDTVYSNPDLFWYRIRPDYSFQFVFYGDNSRSEGADFTQGRFSVKHILTQKAFHLVISPVRTEDSATYYCAFSCTGGSYTDKLIFGKGTRVTVEP.

On this clone itself: A much larger clone is a single base away; this may be a read error. The gene calls are TRDV3 and TRDJ1, with D perhaps matching TRDD3 (5 bases). Germline CDR1 is TVYSNPD and CDR2 is GDNSRS (reference sequence). The CDR3 totals 12 residues. CDR3 sequence: CARGKGSDKLTF. CDR3 nucleotide sequence: TGTGCTCGAGGGAAGGGATCCGATAAACTCACCTTT.

The chain joins TRDV1 to TRDJ1; 11 bases map to TRDD3. The V and J ends lost 3 bases and 2 bases, in that order; junction bases with no gene match: 26. CDR3 size: 23 residues. CDR1 is TSWWSYY and CDR2 is QGS in the germline V gene. The CDR3 reads CALGDPTPAFFPVLGDSTDKLIF. The CDR3 DNA reads as TGTGCTCTTGGGGACCCTACCCCCGCCTTCTTCCCTGTACTGGGGGATAGTACCGATAAACTCATCTTT.